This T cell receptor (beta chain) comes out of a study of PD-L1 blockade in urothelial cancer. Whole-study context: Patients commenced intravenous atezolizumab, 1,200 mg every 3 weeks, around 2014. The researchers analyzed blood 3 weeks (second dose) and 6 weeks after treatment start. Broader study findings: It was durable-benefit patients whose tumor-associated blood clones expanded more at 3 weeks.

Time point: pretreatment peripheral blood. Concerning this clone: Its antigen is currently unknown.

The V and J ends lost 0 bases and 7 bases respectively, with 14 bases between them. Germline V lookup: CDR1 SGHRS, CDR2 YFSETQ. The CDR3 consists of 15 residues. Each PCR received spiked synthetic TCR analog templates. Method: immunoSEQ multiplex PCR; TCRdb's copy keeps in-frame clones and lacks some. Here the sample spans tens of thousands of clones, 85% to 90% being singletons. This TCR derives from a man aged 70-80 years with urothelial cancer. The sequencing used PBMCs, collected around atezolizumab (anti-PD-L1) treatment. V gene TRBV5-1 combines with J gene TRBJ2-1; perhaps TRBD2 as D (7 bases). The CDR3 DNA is TGCGCCAGCAGCTTGGAGGGGGGAGGGTTTAATGAGCAGTTCTTC. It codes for CASSLEGGGFNEQFF.